The present TCR beta chain was sequenced within a study of blood T cell repertoires in COVID-19. Study as a whole: Some COVID-19 samples were acute and others convalescent; all came from the United States, Italy and Spain. Sample material is recorded as cDNA or gDNA derived from T cells, B-cell-depleted T cells, or PBMCs.

The length of the CDR3 is 16 residues. Trimming removed 4 bases at V and 3 bases at J, with 15 bases between. Looked up from germline, CDR1 is MNHEY and CDR2 is SVGAGI. Authors' methods: How many nucleated cells were present was estimated from reference gene primer amplification. The data were produced by immunoSEQ multiplex PCR, yet TCRdb's version contains in-frame clones alone and is incomplete. Clone size and the V and J calls come from that table; the DNA yielded D and trimming. The sample lists hundreds of thousands of clones, around 82% occurring once. This TCR derives from a woman aged 80 or over with active or convalescent COVID-19. Input material: peripheral blood. V gene TRBV6-5 combines with J gene TRBJ1-4; no definite D call. The CDR3 DNA follows: TGTGCCAGCAGTTCCGGGGTGAAGTGGGCTAATGAAAAACTGTTTTTT. It yields the protein CASSSGVKWANEKLFF.